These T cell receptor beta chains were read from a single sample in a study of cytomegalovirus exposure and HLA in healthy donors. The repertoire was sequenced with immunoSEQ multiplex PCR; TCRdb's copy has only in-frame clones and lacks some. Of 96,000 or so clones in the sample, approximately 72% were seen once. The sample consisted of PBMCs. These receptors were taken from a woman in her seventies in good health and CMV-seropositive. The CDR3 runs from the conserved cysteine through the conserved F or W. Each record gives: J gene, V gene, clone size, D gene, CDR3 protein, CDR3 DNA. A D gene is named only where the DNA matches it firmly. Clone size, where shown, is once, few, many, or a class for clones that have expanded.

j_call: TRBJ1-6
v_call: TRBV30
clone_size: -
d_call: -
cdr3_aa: CAWSPHRNSPLHF
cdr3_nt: TGTGCCTGGAGTCCTCACAGGAATTCACCCCTCCACTTT

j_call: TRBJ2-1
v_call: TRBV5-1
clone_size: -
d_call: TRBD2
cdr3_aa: CASSLNPAGGEGQFF
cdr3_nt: TGCGCCAGCAGCTTGAACCCAGCGGGAGGGGAGGGGCAGTTCTTC

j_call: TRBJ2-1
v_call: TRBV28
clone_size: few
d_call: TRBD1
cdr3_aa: CASSFEDRYNEQFF
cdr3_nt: TGTGCCAGCAGTTTTGAGGACAGGTACAATGAGCAGTTCTTC

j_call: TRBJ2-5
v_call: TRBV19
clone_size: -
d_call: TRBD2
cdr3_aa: CASSKAGKRETQYF
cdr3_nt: TGTGCCAGTAGTAAAGCGGGGAAACGAGAGACCCAGTACTTC

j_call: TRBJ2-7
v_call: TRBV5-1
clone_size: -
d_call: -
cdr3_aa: CASSLGGGRGREQYF
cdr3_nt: TGCGCCAGCAGCTTGGGGGGGGGCAGGGGGCGCGAGCAGTACTTC

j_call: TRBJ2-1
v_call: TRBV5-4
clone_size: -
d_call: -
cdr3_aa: CASSPGKLRGEQFF
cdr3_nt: TGTGCCAGCAGTCCCGGAAAACTGCGGGGTGAGCAGTTCTTC

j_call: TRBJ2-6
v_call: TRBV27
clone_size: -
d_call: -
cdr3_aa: CASSLFGSGANVLTF
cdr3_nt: TGTGCCAGCAGTTTATTCGGGTCTGGGGCCAACGTCCTGACTTTC

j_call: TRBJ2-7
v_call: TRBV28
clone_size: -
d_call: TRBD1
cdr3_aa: CASSRGQGESHEQYF
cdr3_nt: TGTGCCAGCAGCCGGGGACAGGGGGAATCCCACGAGCAGTACTTC

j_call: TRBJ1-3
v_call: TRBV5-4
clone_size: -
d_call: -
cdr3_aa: CASSHDRGNTIYF
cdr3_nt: TGTGCCAGCAGTCACGACAGGGGAAACACCATATATTTT

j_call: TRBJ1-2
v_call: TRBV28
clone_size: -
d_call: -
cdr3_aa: CASSSAQQAGYTF
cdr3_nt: TGTGCCAGCAGCTCCGCCCAACAGGCTGGCTACACCTTC

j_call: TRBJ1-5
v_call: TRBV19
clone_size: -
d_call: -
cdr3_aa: CASSIRWAPNQPQHF
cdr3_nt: TGTGCCAGTAGTATTCGATGGGCGCCCAATCAGCCCCAGCATTTT

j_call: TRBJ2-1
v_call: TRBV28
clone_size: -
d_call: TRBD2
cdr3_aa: CASSRTSGAYNEQFF
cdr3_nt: TGTGCCAGCAGCCGGACTAGCGGGGCTTACAATGAGCAGTTCTTC

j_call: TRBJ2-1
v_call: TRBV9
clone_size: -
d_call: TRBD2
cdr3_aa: CASSLSSGWSSYNEQFF
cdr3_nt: TGTGCCAGCAGCCTTAGTAGCGGGTGGAGCTCCTACAATGAGCAGTTCTTC

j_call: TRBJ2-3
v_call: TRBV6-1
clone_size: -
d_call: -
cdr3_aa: CASSETGTAPMDTQYF
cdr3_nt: TGTGCCAGCAGTGAAACCGGGACTGCGCCGATGGATACGCAGTATTTT

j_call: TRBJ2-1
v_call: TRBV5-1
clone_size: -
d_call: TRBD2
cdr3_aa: CASSTGLAGSNEQFF
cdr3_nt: TGCGCCAGCAGCACGGGACTAGCGGGATCAAATGAGCAGTTCTTC

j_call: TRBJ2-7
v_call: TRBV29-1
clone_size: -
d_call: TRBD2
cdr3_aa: CSVYGLAGSYEQYF
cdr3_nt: TGCAGCGTTTACGGACTAGCGGGCTCCTACGAGCAGTACTTC

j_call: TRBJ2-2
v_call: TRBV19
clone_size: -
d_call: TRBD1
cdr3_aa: CASSIGTGWGTGELFF
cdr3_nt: TGTGCCAGTAGTATAGGGACAGGGTGGGGCACCGGGGAGCTGTTTTTT

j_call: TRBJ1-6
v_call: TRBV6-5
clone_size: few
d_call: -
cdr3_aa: CASKPGHYNSPLHF
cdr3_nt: TGTGCCAGCAAGCCAGGGCACTATAATTCACCCCTCCACTTT

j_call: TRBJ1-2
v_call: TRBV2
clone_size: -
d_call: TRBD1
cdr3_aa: CARSGQGGYGYTF
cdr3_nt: TGTGCCAGATCGGGACAGGGCGGCTATGGCTACACCTTC

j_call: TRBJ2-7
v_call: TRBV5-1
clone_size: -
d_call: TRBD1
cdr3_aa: CASSAGTGSSYEQYF
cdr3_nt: TGCGCCAGCAGCGCCGGGACAGGGAGCTCCTACGAGCAGTACTTC

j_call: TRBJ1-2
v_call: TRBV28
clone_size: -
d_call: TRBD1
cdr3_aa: CASSRIHRGLESGYTF
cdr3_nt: TGTGCCAGCAGCCGAATCCACAGGGGGCTCGAAAGCGGCTACACCTTC

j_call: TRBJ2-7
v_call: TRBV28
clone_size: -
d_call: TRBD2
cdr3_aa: CASSSGTSGNYEQYF
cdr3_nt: TGTGCCAGCAGCTCCGGGACTAGCGGAAACTACGAGCAGTACTTC

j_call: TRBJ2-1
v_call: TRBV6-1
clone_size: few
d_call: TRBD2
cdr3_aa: CASSELAGWGEQFF
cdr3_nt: TGTGCCAGCAGTGAGCTAGCGGGATGGGGTGAGCAGTTCTTC

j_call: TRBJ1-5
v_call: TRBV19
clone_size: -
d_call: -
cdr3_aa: CASSKGGLGNQPQHF
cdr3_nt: TGTGCCAGTAGTAAGGGGGGGCTTGGCAATCAGCCCCAGCATTTT